This T cell receptor (beta chain) emerged from a study of early T cells in non-severe SARS-CoV-2 infection. Molecules of cDNA were individually given unique molecular identifiers that were attached to them. TCRdb passed the 5' RACE reads through MiXCR, listing each CDR3 protein once. The sample has 75,000 to 90,000 distinct CDR3 sequences, about 6.5% seen once. CDR3 length equals 13 residues. V gave up 6 bases and J gave up 8 bases; unmatched junction bases: 6. CDR1 is MNHNS and CDR2 is SASEGT in the germline V gene. This clonotype has at least ten counts. Its matching antigen is unknown. Broader study findings: The matching step, a VDJdb search, favored anti-spike CD8 responses and missed private and CD4 specificities.

The TCR originated in an adult who was a healthcare worker with PCR-confirmed SARS-CoV-2 infection or an uninfected control (not recorded which). What was sequenced was whole blood. V and J are TRBV6-1 and TRBJ2-1; TRBD2 matches at 8 bases. The CDR3 loop reads CASRAGVRDEQFF. In nucleotides, the CDR3 is TGTGCCAGCAGAGCGGGGGTTCGGGATGAGCAGTTCTTC.